Listed here are 28 T cell receptor beta chains from one sample, sequenced in a study of technical replicates of blood from a few donors. The protocol was immunoSEQ multiplex PCR, while the TCRdb copy is restricted to in-frame clones and leaves out a portion. The sample shows about 85,000 clones, roughly 94% of them seen only once. Material: T cells isolated from PBMCs. The receptors originated from a human donor in good health.

The V call is TRBV9, the J call TRBJ2-5, with 9 positions matching TRBD2. This CDR3 spans 16 amino acids. V dropped 1 base and J dropped 4; count of bases not matched to a gene: 8. Germline V gives CDR1 SGDLS, CDR2 YYNGEE. The chain's CDR3 is CASSVRGSGGRETQYF. The DNA of the CDR3 is TGTGCCAGCAGCGTAAGAGGGAGCGGGGGGCGAGAGACCCAGTACTTC.

For the CDR3, the DNA is TGTGCCAGCAGATCTCAGGGTGACATTCAGTACTTC. This gives the protein CASRSQGDIQYF. The rearrangement joins TRBV27 to TRBJ2-4; possible D gene TRBD1, 5 bases. V was trimmed by 6 bases and J by 8 bases, leaving 11 bases between them. The CDR3 loop spans 12 amino acids. Germline CDR1 and CDR2: MNHEY and SMNVEV (reference sequence).

This chain's CDR3 is CATSRAQGPNEKLFF. CDR3 sequence (DNA): TGTGCCACCAGCAGAGCCCAGGGTCCCAATGAAAAACTGTTTTTT. This chain connects TRBV15 to TRBJ1-4; perhaps TRBD1 as D (5 bases). The CDR3 contains 15 residues. Looked up from germline, CDR1 is LNHNV and CDR2 is YYDKDF (reference sequence). V lost 1 base and J 5 bases, leaving 11 bases between the germline ends.

The chain has TRBV7-6 and TRBJ2-2; 7 positions agree with TRBD2. The CDR3 runs 17 residues. J was trimmed by 5 bases and V by 7 bases; bases with no gene match: 16. Germline V gives CDR1 SGHVS, CDR2 FNYEAQ. The CDR3 loop reads CASTPSGGGGRTGELFF. In DNA, the CDR3 is TGTGCCAGCACCCCATCTGGGGGGGGAGGCAGGACCGGGGAGCTGTTTTTT.

V is TRBV19 and J is TRBJ2-1, with 8 bases aligning to TRBD2. Germline-derived CDR1 and CDR2 are LNHDA and SQIVND (reference sequence). The CDR3 is 14 residues long. V lost 6 bases to trimming and J lost 3 bases; unmatched junction nucleotides: 4. CDR3 sequence: CASRREDYYNEQFF. In nucleotides, the CDR3 is TGTGCCAGTAGGCGGGAGGACTACTACAATGAGCAGTTCTTC.

This clone was found once. The chain uses TRBV29-1 and TRBJ2-1, with TRBD2 matching over 12 bases. The CDR3 covers 19 residues. The J segment lost 4 bases and the V segment lost 6 bases, leaving 19 bases of the junction unmatched. Germline V gene sequence: CDR1 SQVTM, CDR2 ANQGSEA. In DNA form, the CDR3 reads TGCAGCGTCGAGGGTTCCGGACTAGCGGGATTCGCGACGTACAATGAGCAGTTCTTC. It is translated as CSVEGSGLAGFATYNEQFF.

This clone was seen only a few times. This chain connects TRBV18 to TRBJ1-2, with 9 bases that match TRBD1. The CDR3 loop spans 17 amino acids. Germline lookup yields CDR1 KGHSH and CDR2 LQKENI. V was clipped by 0 bases and J by 8 bases; unmatched bases: 13. The chain's CDR3 is CASSPPDYRGRLRGYTF. The CDR3 DNA reads as TGTGCCAGCTCACCACCAGACTACAGGGGGCGCCTGAGGGGCTACACCTTC.

This chain joins TRBV11-2 and TRBJ1-3, with D possibly being TRBD1 (5 bases). Trimming removed 0 bases at V and 0 bases at J, with 9 bases between. The germline gives CDR1 SGHAT, CDR2 FQNNGV. CDR3 length equals 16 residues. CDR3 amino acids: CASSLDGGTSGNTIYF. CDR3 nucleotide sequence: TGTGCCAGCAGCTTAGATGGCGGGACCTCTGGAAACACCATATATTTT.

This clone was counted only a few times. The V gene is TRBV19, the J gene TRBJ1-1; the D is unclear. The germline V and J ends were trimmed by 5 bases and 6 bases, with 22 bases remaining between them. Germline lookup yields CDR1 LNHDA and CDR2 SQIVND (reference sequence). The CDR3 has 16 amino acids. The CDR3 protein is CASSLILGVRSSEAFF. In nucleotides, the CDR3 is TGTGCCAGTAGTCTTATACTAGGTGTAAGATCCTCTGAAGCTTTCTTT.

CDR3 loop: CASSFTGKDTQYF. The CDR3 coding sequence is TGTGCCAGCAGTTTTACAGGGAAAGATACGCAGTATTTT. The chain is built from TRBV27 and TRBJ2-3; perhaps TRBD1 as D (6 bases). Germline V gives CDR1 MNHEY, CDR2 SMNVEV (reference sequence). The CDR3 is made up of 13 amino acids. The V and J ends lost 3 bases and 5 bases respectively, with 9 bases between them.

V gene TRBV11-2 combines with J gene TRBJ2-1, with TRBD1 matching over 7 bases. V was pared by 1 base and J by 4 bases, with 4 bases of the junction left unmatched. This CDR3 spans 15 amino acids. Germline values: CDR1 SGHAT, CDR2 FQNNGV. The CDR3 DNA follows: TGTGCCAGCAGCTTAGGAGGGGGCGCGTACAATGAGCAGTTCTTC. Protein product: CASSLGGGAYNEQFF.

The chain couples TRBV29-1 to TRBJ1-1; TRBD1 aligns across 7 bases. This CDR3 has 13 residues. Germline assignment: CDR1 SQVTM and CDR2 ANQGSEA. Losses at the gene ends were 4 bases for V and 1 base for J; bases not matched to a gene: 3. The CDR3 region is CSVVGQPNTEAFF. Here the CDR3 DNA reads TGCAGCGTTGTGGGACAGCCGAACACTGAAGCTTTCTTT.

The chain is built from TRBV29-1 and TRBJ2-7; 14 bases match TRBD2. Germline-derived CDR1 and CDR2 are SQVTM and ANQGSEA. The CDR3 is 15 residues long. With 4 bases clipped from V and 4 bases from J, the junction kept 6 bases outside the gene matches. The CDR3 loop is CSVAMGTSGGYEQYF. DNA for the CDR3: TGCAGCGTTGCCATGGGGACTAGCGGGGGATACGAGCAGTACTTC.

V usage is TRBV10-1 and J usage is TRBJ1-1, with D perhaps TRBD1 (5 bases). Trimming stripped 2 bases from V and 2 bases from J, with 9 bases between. From germline, CDR1 is WNHNN and CDR2 SYGVQD (reference sequence). The CDR3 extends over 14 amino acids. The CDR3 DNA follows: TGCGCCAGCAGTGAGCGGACAACTAACACTGAAGCTTTCTTT. It codes for CASSERTTNTEAFF.

This chain uses TRBV23-1 with TRBJ1-5, with 8 bases that match TRBD1. TRBV23-1 is classed as an ORF, of uncertain function. V shed 0 bases, J shed 0 bases, and the junction held 10 bases outside the gene matches. CDR3 length: 19 residues. Here the CDR3 reads CASSQSGTDGTGSNQPQHF. The CDR3 coding sequence is TGCGCCAGCAGTCAATCGGGAACGGATGGGACAGGTAGCAATCAGCCCCAGCATTTT.

The chain uses TRBV5-1 and TRBJ2-3, with TRBD2 matching 13 bases. V was clipped by 0 bases and J by 6 bases; unmatched bases: 4. The length of the CDR3 is 16 residues. Germline V gene sequence: CDR1 SGHRS, CDR2 YFSETQ. The CDR3 protein is CASSLATSGRPDTQYF. CDR3 bases: TGCGCCAGCAGCTTGGCGACTAGCGGGAGGCCTGATACGCAGTATTTT.

This chain links TRBV6-5 with TRBJ1-5, with no clear D. CDR1 MNHEY and CDR2 SVGAGI come from the germline V gene. The V and J ends lost 7 bases and 0 bases respectively, with 10 bases between them. The CDR3 is 14 amino acids. The CDR3 spells CASMRSASNQPQHF. In DNA form, the CDR3 reads TGTGCCAGCATGAGGTCAGCTAGCAATCAGCCCCAGCATTTT.

This sequence joins TRBV11-2 and TRBJ2-6, with D perhaps TRBD1 (5 bases). This CDR3 spans 14 amino acids. V was clipped by 6 bases and J by 0 bases, with 6 bases between them. CDR1 SGHAT and CDR2 FQNNGV come from the germline V gene. In DNA, the CDR3 is TGTGCCAGCAGAGACAGCTCTGGGGCCAACGTCCTGACTTTC. This codes for CASRDSSGANVLTF. The full variable domain, completed using reference TRBV11-2 and TRBJ2-6, is EAGVAQSPRYKIIEKRQSVAFWCNPISGHATLYWYQQILGQGPKLLIQFQNNGVVDDSQLPKDRFSAERLKGVDSTLKIQPAKLEDSAVYLCASRDSSGANVLTFGAGSRLTVL.

V usage is TRBV5-4 and J usage is TRBJ2-3, with D possibly TRBD2 on 5 matching bases. Germline V CDR1 and CDR2: SGHNT, YYREEE (reference sequence). The CDR3 consists of 15 residues. Trimming took off 5 bases at V and 2 bases at J, with 15 bases between the two ends. Here the CDR3 DNA reads TGTGCCAGCAGTCGAGACGGGGTCTACACAGATACGCAGTATTTT. Translating it yields CASSRDGVYTDTQYF.

The V gene is TRBV10-1, the J gene TRBJ2-2, with D possibly matching TRBD1 (6 bases). The germline V gene encodes CDR1 WNHNN and CDR2 SYGVQD (reference sequence). V lost 5 bases to trimming and J lost 3 bases, with 7 bases between them. This CDR3 contains 13 residues. DNA of the CDR3: TGCGCCAGCAGTCAGGGGTACACCGGGGAGCTGTTTTTT. Translating it yields CASSQGYTGELFF.

The genes are TRBV2 and TRBJ2-5, with 10 bases lining up with TRBD2. J was trimmed by 3 bases and V by 2 bases; bases with no gene match: 9. The CDR3 is 17 amino acids. Germline V gene lookup returns CDR1 SNHLY and CDR2 FYNNEI. The CDR3, as DNA: TGTGCCAGCAGTGAAATTTTGTGGCTAGCGGGGGAAGAGACCCAGTACTTC. Protein product: CASSEILWLAGEETQYF.

The chain is built from TRBV29-1 and TRBJ1-2; D is possibly TRBD1 (5 bases). Deletions cut 4 bases from V and 4 bases from J, with 16 bases between. This CDR3 has 14 amino acids. CDR1 and CDR2 (germline): SQVTM, ANQGSEA. CDR3: CSVGSGYSFYGYTF. In DNA form, the CDR3 reads TGCAGCGTTGGCTCAGGGTACTCTTTCTATGGCTACACCTTC.

This clone occurred once. The J gene is TRBJ2-1, the V gene TRBV7-2, with TRBD2 matching over 9 bases. The CDR3 consists of 13 residues. Germline trimming cut 4 bases from V and 10 bases from J; bases unmatched to any gene: 5. Germline-derived CDR1 and CDR2 are SGHTA and FQGNSA. The CDR3 region is CASSSRSGGEQFF. The CDR3 DNA follows: TGTGCCAGCAGCTCGCGTAGCGGGGGCGAGCAGTTCTTC.

The rearrangement links TRBV9 to TRBJ2-7; D gene unclear. V was shortened by 0 bases and J by 0 bases, with 7 bases between the two germline ends. Germline assignment: CDR1 SGDLS and CDR2 YYNGEE. The CDR3 loop spans 14 amino acids. Here the CDR3 DNA reads TGTGCCAGCAGCGTAGACCACAGCTCCTACGAGCAGTACTTC. As protein: CASSVDHSSYEQYF.

The chain links TRBV6-5 to TRBJ2-1; the match to TRBD2 covers 9 bases. CDR1 is MNHEY and CDR2 is SVGAGI in the germline V gene. Trimming took 6 bases from V and 4 from J; bases not matched to a gene: 4. CDR3 length: 14 amino acids. Written as DNA, the CDR3 is TGTGCCAGCAGGGGTAGCGGGGGATACAATGAGCAGTTCTTC. Protein: CASRGSGGYNEQFF.

The chain joins TRBV13 to TRBJ1-3; D is ambiguous. This CDR3 has 13 amino acids. Per germline, CDR1 PRHDT and CDR2 FYEKMQ (reference sequence). Trimming took off 3 bases at V and 3 bases at J, with 6 bases between the two ends. The CDR3 spells CASSFRDGNTIYF. In DNA, the CDR3 is TGTGCCAGCAGCTTCCGCGATGGAAACACCATATATTTT. Looking up the rest from reference TRBV13 and TRBJ1-3 gives the full variable domain: AAGVIQSPRHLIKEKRETATLKCYPIPRHDTVYWYQQGPGQDPQFLISFYEKMQSDKGSIPDRFSAQQFSDYHSELNMSSLELGDSALYFCASSFRDGNTIYFGEGSWLTVV.

This clone was picked up a small number of times. The V call is TRBV27, the J call TRBJ1-2; D may be TRBD1 (5 bases). V shed 4 bases and J shed 8 bases, with 14 bases lying between them. Germline CDR1 is MNHEY and CDR2 is SMNVEV (reference sequence). The CDR3 runs 13 residues. The CDR3 is CASSSQGPSGYTF. In DNA, the CDR3 is TGTGCCAGCAGTTCTCAGGGCCCGAGCGGCTACACCTTC.

V usage is TRBV5-6 and J usage is TRBJ2-1; 8 nucleotides align to TRBD2. Germline CDR1 and CDR2: SGHDT and YYEEEE. The CDR3 is 14 amino acids. The junction had 3 bases not matched to a gene; V was cut back by 3 bases and J by 4 bases. Here the CDR3 DNA reads TGTGCCAGCAGCTCTGGGACTAGTTACAATGAGCAGTTCTTC. Translation: CASSSGTSYNEQFF.